One TCR beta chain is described in this entry. The data derive from a study of blood T cell repertoires in COVID-19. About the research overall: Samples taken during acute and convalescent COVID-19 were collected in the United States, Italy and Spain.

V lost 6 bases to trimming and J lost 6 bases; unmatched junction nucleotides: 14. The length of the CDR3 is 16 residues. Germline CDR1 is PRHDT and CDR2 is FYEKMQ (reference sequence). Allocation to cohorts depended on clinical history reported by the participants. Per the original methods: Researchers report that nucleated cell counts were estimated from reference gene primer amplification. Data came from immunoSEQ multiplex PCR; TCRdb stores just in-frame clones and leaves some out. The D gene and trimming were derived from the DNA, and the V and J assignments and clone size from that table. Here the sample spans roughly 500,000 clones, approximately 87% being singletons.

V is TRBV13 and J is TRBJ2-3; 8 positions agree with TRBD2. This sequence originates from a woman aged 35 to 49 who had recovered from COVID-19. Sequencing was carried out using PBMCs or T cells enriched from blood (not recorded which). In nucleotides, the CDR3 is TGTGCCAGCAGAGATACGGGAGGGACTAGTTGGGATACGCAGTATTTT. This encodes CASRDTGGTSWDTQYF.